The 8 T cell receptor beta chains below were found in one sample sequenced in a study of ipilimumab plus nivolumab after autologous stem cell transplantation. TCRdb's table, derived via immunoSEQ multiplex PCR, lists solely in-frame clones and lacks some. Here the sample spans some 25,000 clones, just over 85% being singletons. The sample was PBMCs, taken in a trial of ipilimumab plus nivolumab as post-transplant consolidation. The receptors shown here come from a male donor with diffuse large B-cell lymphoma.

The CDR3 DNA reads TGTGCCAGCAGCTTTGGACAGGGCTCCTACGAGCAGTACTTC. Its protein is CASSFGQGSYEQYF. The chain couples TRBV7-9 to TRBJ2-7; TRBD1 matches at 8 bases. The CDR3 contains 14 residues. V shed 3 bases, J shed 0 bases, and the junction held 1 base outside the gene matches. The V gene's germline CDR1 is SEHNR and CDR2 FQNEAQ (reference sequence).

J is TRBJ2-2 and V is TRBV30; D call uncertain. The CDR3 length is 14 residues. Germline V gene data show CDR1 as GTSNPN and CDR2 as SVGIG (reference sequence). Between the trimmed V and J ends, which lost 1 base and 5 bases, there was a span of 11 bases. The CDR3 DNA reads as TGTGCCTGGAGTGGGGCCGTCGAAACCGGGGAGCTGTTTTTT. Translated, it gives CAWSGAVETGELFF.

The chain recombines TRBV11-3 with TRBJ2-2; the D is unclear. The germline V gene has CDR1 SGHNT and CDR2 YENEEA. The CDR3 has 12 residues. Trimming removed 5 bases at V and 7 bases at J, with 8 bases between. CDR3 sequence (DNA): TGTGCCAGCAGCGGGTACGGCGGGGAGCTGTTTTTT. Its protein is CASSGYGGELFF.

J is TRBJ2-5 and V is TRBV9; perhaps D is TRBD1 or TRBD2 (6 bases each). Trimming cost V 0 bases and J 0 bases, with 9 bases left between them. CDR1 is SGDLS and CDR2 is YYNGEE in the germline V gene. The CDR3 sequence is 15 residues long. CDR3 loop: CASSVAGANQETQYF. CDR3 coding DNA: TGTGCCAGCAGCGTAGCGGGGGCCAACCAAGAGACCCAGTACTTC.

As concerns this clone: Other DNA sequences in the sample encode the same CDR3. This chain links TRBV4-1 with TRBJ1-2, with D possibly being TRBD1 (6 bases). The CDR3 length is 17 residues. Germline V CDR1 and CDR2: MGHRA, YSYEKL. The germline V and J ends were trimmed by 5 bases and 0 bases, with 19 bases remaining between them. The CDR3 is CASSFRITGAANYGYTF. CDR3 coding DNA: TGCGCCAGCAGCTTCCGAATCACGGGGGCAGCTAACTATGGCTACACCTTC.

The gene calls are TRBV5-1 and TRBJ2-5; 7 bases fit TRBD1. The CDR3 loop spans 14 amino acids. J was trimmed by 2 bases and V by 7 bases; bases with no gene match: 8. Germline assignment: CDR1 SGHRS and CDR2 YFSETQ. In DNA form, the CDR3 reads TGCGCCAGCTTTAATCCGGGACAGCAAGAGACCCAGTACTTC. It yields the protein CASFNPGQQETQYF.

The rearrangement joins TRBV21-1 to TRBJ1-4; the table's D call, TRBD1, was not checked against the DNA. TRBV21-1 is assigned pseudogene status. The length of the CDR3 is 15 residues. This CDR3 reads CASSNNTGKGEKLFF. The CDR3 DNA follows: TGTGCCAGCAGCAACAACACAGGGAAGGGAGAAAAACTGTTTTTT.

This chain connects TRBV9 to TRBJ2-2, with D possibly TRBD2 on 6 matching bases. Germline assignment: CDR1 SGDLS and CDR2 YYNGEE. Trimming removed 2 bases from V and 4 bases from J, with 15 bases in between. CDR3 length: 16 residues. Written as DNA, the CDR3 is TGTGCCAGCAGCGTCCGGGACCACGGGGGCACCGGGGAGCTGTTTTTT. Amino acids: CASSVRDHGGTGELFF.